This T cell receptor (beta chain) was sequenced for a study of identical twins. The germline gives CDR1 SGHVS, CDR2 FNYEAQ. The CDR3 has 16 residues. Trimming at V came to 4 bases and at J to 4 bases, leaving 8 bases not matched to a gene. Each CDR3 protein is one row after TCRdb ran MiXCR on the 5' RACE reads. The repertoire holds approximately 230,000 distinct CDR3 sequences, with 5% to 7% as singletons. This clonotype was seen a few times. These records were also assigned to another study, of T cells expressing NK-cell markers. As that study records: Anti-gamma-delta TCR antibody use in several experiments restricted sorting to alpha-beta TCR T cells. Questions lingered over whether expanded NKG2C+ T cell clones were HCMV-specific.

V and J are TRBV7-6 and TRBJ2-3; 10 nucleotides match TRBD2. The sequencing input was CD8+ T cells sorted from blood. The sequence derives from a woman aged 18-29 years in good health. As DNA, the CDR3 is TGTGCCAGCAGCTCCCCGAGAGCGGGGGGGCCAGATACGCAGTATTTT. Its translation: CASSSPRAGGPDTQYF. The entire variable domain, with the rest obtained from reference TRBV7-6 and TRBJ2-3, is as follows: GAGVSQSPRYKVTKRGQDVALRCDPISGHVSLYWYRQALGQGPEFLTYFNYEAQQDKSGLPNDRFSAERPEGSISTLTIQRTEQRDSAMYRCASSSPRAGGPDTQYFGPGTRLTVL.